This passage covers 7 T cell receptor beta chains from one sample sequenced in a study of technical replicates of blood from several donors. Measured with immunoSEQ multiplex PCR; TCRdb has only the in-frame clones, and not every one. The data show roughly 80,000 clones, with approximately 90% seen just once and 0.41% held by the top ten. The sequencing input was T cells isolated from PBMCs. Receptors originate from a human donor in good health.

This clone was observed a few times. CDR3 protein: CAWSVTVTEAFF. Written as DNA, the CDR3 is TGTGCCTGGAGTGTAACGGTGACTGAAGCTTTCTTT. The rearrangement links TRBV30 to TRBJ1-1; unclear D gene. CDR1 and CDR2 (germline): GTSNPN, SVGIG (reference sequence). The germline V and J ends were trimmed by 0 bases and 5 bases, with 7 bases remaining between them. The CDR3 contains 12 residues.

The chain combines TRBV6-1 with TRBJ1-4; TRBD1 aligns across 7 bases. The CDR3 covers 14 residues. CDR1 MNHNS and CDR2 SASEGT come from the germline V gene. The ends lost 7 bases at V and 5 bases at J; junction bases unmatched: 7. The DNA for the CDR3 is TGTGCCAGCAACAACCGAGGGGGCAATGAAAAACTGTTTTTT. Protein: CASNNRGGNEKLFF.

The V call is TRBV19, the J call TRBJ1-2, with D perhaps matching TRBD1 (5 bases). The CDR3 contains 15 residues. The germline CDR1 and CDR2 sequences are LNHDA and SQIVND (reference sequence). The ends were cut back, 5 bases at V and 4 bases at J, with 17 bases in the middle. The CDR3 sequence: CASSLSPWGLYGYTF. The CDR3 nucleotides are TGTGCCAGTAGTCTCTCGCCTTGGGGACTCTATGGCTACACCTTC.

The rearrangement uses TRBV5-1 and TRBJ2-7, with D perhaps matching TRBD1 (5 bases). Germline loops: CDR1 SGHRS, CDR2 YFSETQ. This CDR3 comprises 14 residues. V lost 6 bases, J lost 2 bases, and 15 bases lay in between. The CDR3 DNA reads TGCGCCAGCAACAATCTTCAGGGCACCTACGAGCAGTACTTC. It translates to CASNNLQGTYEQYF.

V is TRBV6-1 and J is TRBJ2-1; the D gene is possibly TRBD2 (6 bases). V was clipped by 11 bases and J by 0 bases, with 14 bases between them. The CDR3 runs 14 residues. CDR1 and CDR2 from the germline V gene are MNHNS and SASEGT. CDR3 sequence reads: CACGAVSSYNEQFF. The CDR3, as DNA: TGTGCCTGCGGGGCGGTAAGCTCCTACAATGAGCAGTTCTTC.

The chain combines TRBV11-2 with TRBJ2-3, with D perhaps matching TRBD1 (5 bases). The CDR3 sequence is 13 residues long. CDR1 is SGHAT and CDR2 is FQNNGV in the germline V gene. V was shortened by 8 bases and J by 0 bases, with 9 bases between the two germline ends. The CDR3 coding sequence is TGTGCCAGCCAAGGGGTGAGCACAGATACGCAGTATTTT. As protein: CASQGVSTDTQYF.

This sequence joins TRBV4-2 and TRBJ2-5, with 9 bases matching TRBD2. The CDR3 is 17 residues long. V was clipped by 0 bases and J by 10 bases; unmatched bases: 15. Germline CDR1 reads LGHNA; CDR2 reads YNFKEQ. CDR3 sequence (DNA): TGTGCCAGCAGCCAAGAGATTCCCCGGCTAGCGGGAACGTTCCAGTACTTC. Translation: CASSQEIPRLAGTFQYF.